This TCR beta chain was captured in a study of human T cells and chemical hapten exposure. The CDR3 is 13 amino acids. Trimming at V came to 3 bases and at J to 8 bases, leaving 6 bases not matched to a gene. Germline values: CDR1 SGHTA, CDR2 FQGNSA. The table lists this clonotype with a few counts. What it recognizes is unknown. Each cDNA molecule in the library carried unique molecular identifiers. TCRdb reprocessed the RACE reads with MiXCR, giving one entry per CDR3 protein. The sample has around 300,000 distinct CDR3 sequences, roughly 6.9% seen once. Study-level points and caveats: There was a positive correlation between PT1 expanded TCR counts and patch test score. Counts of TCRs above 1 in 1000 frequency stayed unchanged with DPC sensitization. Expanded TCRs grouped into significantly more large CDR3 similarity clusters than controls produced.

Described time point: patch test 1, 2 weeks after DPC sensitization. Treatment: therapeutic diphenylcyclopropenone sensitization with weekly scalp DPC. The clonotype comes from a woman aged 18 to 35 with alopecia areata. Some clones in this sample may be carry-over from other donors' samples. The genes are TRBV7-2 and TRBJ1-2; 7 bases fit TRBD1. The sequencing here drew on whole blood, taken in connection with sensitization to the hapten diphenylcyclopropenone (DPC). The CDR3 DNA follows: TGTGCCAGCAGCTTTGGAGACAGGGTCGGCTACACCTTC. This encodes CASSFGDRVGYTF.